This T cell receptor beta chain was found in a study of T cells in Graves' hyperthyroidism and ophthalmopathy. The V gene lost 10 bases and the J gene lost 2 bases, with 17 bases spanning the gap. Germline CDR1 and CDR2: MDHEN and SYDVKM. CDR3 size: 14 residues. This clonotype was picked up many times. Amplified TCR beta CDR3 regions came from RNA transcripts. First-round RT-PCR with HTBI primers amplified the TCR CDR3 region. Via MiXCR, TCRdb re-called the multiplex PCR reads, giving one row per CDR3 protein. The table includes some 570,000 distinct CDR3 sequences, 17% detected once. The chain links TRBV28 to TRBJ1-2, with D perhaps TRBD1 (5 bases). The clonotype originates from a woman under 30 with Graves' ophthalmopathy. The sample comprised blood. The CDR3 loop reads CAIQPGGTNYGYTF. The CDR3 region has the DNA TGTGCCATCCAACCCGGGGGTACAAACTATGGCTACACCTTC.